Presented here are 32 T cell receptor beta chains from one specimen sequenced in a study of CD4 T cells in relation to SARS-CoV-2 and coronaviruses. TCRdb's copy holds only in-frame clones and misses some; the assay was immunoSEQ multiplex PCR. The table records about 37,000 clones, over 75% of them present only once. The sequencing sample was made of memory CD4+ T cells from PBMCs. These receptors were taken from an adult with COVID-19.

The chain carries TRBV20-1 and TRBJ1-3; D is unresolved. The CDR3 length is 12 residues. The V gene lost 3 bases and the J gene lost 2 bases, with 5 bases spanning the gap. Germline CDR1 is DFQATT and CDR2 is SNEGSKA (reference sequence). CDR3 nucleotide sequence: TGCAGTGCTAGTAGGGCTGGAAACACCATATATTTT. Amino acid sequence: CSASRAGNTIYF.

The chain links TRBV28 to TRBJ1-5, with no clear D. Germline V lookup: CDR1 MDHEN, CDR2 SYDVKM. The length of the CDR3 is 14 residues. V was trimmed by 6 bases and J by 3 bases, leaving 12 bases between them. CDR3: CASSPGLANQPQHF. CDR3 nucleotides: TGTGCCAGCAGCCCAGGCTTGGCCAATCAGCCCCAGCATTTT.

This chain links TRBV21-1 with TRBJ2-1; the table's TRBD1 call for D was not verified on the DNA. TRBV21-1 is listed as a pseudogene. The CDR3 contains 16 residues. The chain's CDR3 is CASSDLGQGAGNEQFF. The CDR3 bases are TGTGCCAGCAGCGACCTAGGACAGGGGGCGGGGAATGAGCAGTTCTTC.

CDR3 protein: CAISETGRFYNEQFF. DNA of the CDR3: TGTGCCATCAGTGAGACCGGGCGGTTCTACAATGAGCAGTTCTTC. This chain connects TRBV10-3 to TRBJ2-1; no clear D gene. The CDR3 is 15 residues long. V was shortened by 2 bases and J by 3 bases, with 11 bases between the two germline ends. Germline-derived CDR1 and CDR2 are ENHRY and SYGVKD.

The chain combines TRBV7-2 with TRBJ2-1; D call uncertain. Between the trimmed V and J ends, which lost 4 bases and 4 bases, there was a span of 14 bases. The CDR3 has 15 residues. Looked up from germline, CDR1 is SGHTA and CDR2 is FQGNSA. The CDR3 DNA reads as TGTGCCAGCAGCTCCCGCCGACCTGGGTACAATGAGCAGTTCTTC. Encoded protein: CASSSRRPGYNEQFF.

The genes are TRBV6-2 or TRBV6-3 and TRBJ2-1; TRBD2 agrees at 13 bases. Germline V gives CDR1 MNHEY, CDR2 SVGEGT. The V gene end was trimmed by 6 bases and the J gene end by 6 bases; junction bases not matched to a gene: 5. CDR3 length: 15 amino acids. CDR3 DNA: TGTGCCAGCAGCTCCGGGACTAGCGGGACCAATGAGCAGTTCTTC. Protein: CASSSGTSGTNEQFF.

CDR3 region: CASSLSPAREQFF. Written as DNA, the CDR3 is TGTGCCAGCAGCTTATCGCCCGCGAGAGAGCAGTTCTTC. This chain uses TRBV7-9 with TRBJ2-1; no reliable D call. The CDR3 has 13 amino acids. Trimming removed 2 bases from V and 10 bases from J, with 12 bases in between. Looked up from germline, CDR1 is SEHNR and CDR2 is FQNEAQ (reference sequence).

CDR3 region: CASSLEGGENTIYF. The CDR3 nucleotides read TGTGCCAGCAGTTTGGAAGGGGGAGAAAACACCATATATTTT. J is TRBJ1-3 and V is TRBV28, with a possible D match to TRBD1 (6 bases). V lost 3 bases and J 6 bases, leaving 12 bases between the germline ends. CDR1 MDHEN and CDR2 SYDVKM come from the germline V gene. The CDR3 has 14 residues.

J is TRBJ2-1 and V is TRBV7-9, with D possibly being TRBD1 or TRBD2 (5 bases each). Trimming pared 5 bases from V and 13 bases from J, leaving 15 bases between. The CDR3 runs 12 residues. CDR1 is SEHNR and CDR2 is FQNEAQ in the germline V gene (reference sequence). Written as DNA, the CDR3 is TGTGCCAGCAGCCTCCCCCCAGGGAGCCAGTTCTTC. It yields the protein CASSLPPGSQFF.

The rearrangement uses TRBV5-8 and TRBJ2-5; TRBD2 agrees at 13 bases. Trimming took 2 bases from V and 2 from J; bases not matched to a gene: 3. Germline V lookup: CDR1 SGHTS, CDR2 YDEGEE. The CDR3 length is 16 residues. CDR3 region: CASSLGLAGAQETQYF. As DNA, the CDR3 is TGTGCCAGCAGCTTAGGACTAGCGGGAGCTCAAGAGACCCAGTACTTC.

This clone was detected only once. The chain links TRBV12-3 or TRBV12-4 to TRBJ2-1; D unclear. V was cut by 5 bases and J by 5 bases, with 10 bases left in between. The CDR3 length is 13 residues. The CDR3 is CASSTEKDNEQFF. Here the CDR3 DNA reads TGTGCCAGCAGTACAGAGAAGGACAATGAGCAGTTCTTC.

This chain connects TRBV5-4 to TRBJ1-1; 10 bases match TRBD1. CDR3 length: 16 residues. Germline V gene sequence: CDR1 SGHNT, CDR2 YYREEE (reference sequence). J was trimmed by 1 base and V by 4 bases; bases with no gene match: 7. The CDR3 here is CASSLGQGGENTEAFF. The CDR3 DNA follows: TGTGCCAGCAGCCTAGGACAGGGGGGGGAGAACACTGAAGCTTTCTTT.

The genes are TRBV10-1 and TRBJ2-7; weak D call: TRBD1 (6 bases). Per the germline V gene, CDR1 is WNHNN and CDR2 is SYGVQD (reference sequence). CDR3 size: 18 residues. Trimming removed 6 bases at V and 3 bases at J, with 27 bases between. CDR3 DNA: TGCGCCAGCAGGACAATCGGCAAGGCGAAGAAACAGGGCTACGAGCAGTACTTC. Translation gives CASRTIGKAKKQGYEQYF.

V and J are TRBV3-1 (or the pseudogene TRBV3-2) and TRBJ2-3, with D possibly being TRBD2 (6 bases). The V gene lost 4 bases and the J gene lost 4 bases, with 12 bases spanning the gap. The CDR3 length is 14 residues. Germline loops: CDR1 LGHDT, CDR2 YNNKEL (reference sequence). Here the CDR3 DNA reads TGTGCCAGCAGCCGGCCTAGCGATCCAGATACGCAGTATTTT. As protein: CASSRPSDPDTQYF.

The V and J genes are TRBV4-1 and TRBJ2-1, with 7 bases lining up with TRBD2. In germline, CDR1 is MGHRA, CDR2 YSYEKL. The ends lost 0 bases at V and 2 bases at J; junction bases unmatched: 7. The CDR3 has 17 residues. The CDR3 DNA reads TGCGCCAGCAGCCAAGATTTGTTAAGCGGGGCCTACAATGAGCAGTTCTTC. Protein sequence: CASSQDLLSGAYNEQFF.

The chain carries TRBV2 and TRBJ1-2; a weak D match, TRBD1 (5 bases). The CDR3 covers 15 residues. Germline CDR1 reads SNHLY; CDR2 reads FYNNEI. V lost 4 bases, J lost 4 bases, and 16 bases lay in between. Written as DNA, the CDR3 is TGTGCCAGCAGTGGAGGGACCGCTGACGTCTATGGCTACACCTTC. Translated, it gives CASSGGTADVYGYTF.

The rearrangement joins TRBV7-8 to TRBJ1-1; D gene ambiguous. CDR1 is SGHVS, CDR2 FQNEAQ, per germline. This CDR3 region has 14 residues. The ends were cut back, 2 bases at V and 3 bases at J, with 10 bases in the middle. Here the CDR3 DNA reads TGTGCCAGCAGCTTAAGGGATTCAGACACTGAAGCTTTCTTT. As protein: CASSLRDSDTEAFF.

The chain combines TRBV7-3 with TRBJ2-1; 8 bases are shared with TRBD2. The CDR3 totals 15 residues. CDR1 is SGHTA and CDR2 is FQGTGA in the germline V gene. The V and J ends lost 0 bases and 7 bases, in that order; junction bases with no gene match: 5. CDR3 residues: CASSLTRLAPNEQFF. CDR3 DNA sequence: TGTGCCAGCAGCTTAACGAGACTAGCGCCAAATGAGCAGTTCTTC.

The chain carries TRBV5-1 and TRBJ2-3, with D possibly matching TRBD2 (5 bases). Trimming pared 0 bases from V and 5 bases from J, leaving 10 bases between. CDR1 and CDR2 from the germline V gene are SGHRS and YFSETQ. The CDR3 sequence is 14 residues long. The chain's CDR3 is CASSLEGEVDTQYF. In nucleotides, the CDR3 is TGCGCCAGCAGCTTGGAGGGAGAGGTAGATACGCAGTATTTT.

This clone was counted a single time. The chain has TRBV9 and TRBJ2-6; D perhaps matches TRBD2 (6 bases). V was pared by 5 bases and J by 2 bases, with 17 bases between. The CDR3 loop spans 17 amino acids. Germline V gene data show CDR1 as SGDLS and CDR2 as YYNGEE. The CDR3 sequence: CASRGGQGTPGANVLTF. The CDR3 nucleotides read TGTGCCAGCAGGGGGGGTCAGGGTACCCCTGGGGCCAACGTCCTGACTTTC.

As to this clone: The same CDR3 can be traced to other DNA sequences in this sample. In DNA form, the CDR3 reads TGTGCCAGCAGGGGGACCGGGAATCAGCCCCAGCATTTT. Its translation is CASRGTGNQPQHF. This sequence joins TRBV6-5 and TRBJ1-5, with D perhaps TRBD1 (5 bases). V gave up 6 bases and J gave up 4 bases, with 10 bases separating them. This CDR3 contains 13 residues. Germline V gene lookup returns CDR1 MNHEY and CDR2 SVGAGI.

The sample holds a few counts of this clone. The chain employs TRBV28 and TRBJ1-3, with D uncertain. CDR3 length: 14 residues. CDR1 and CDR2 from the germline V gene are MDHEN and SYDVKM. The ends were cut back, 2 bases at V and 3 bases at J, with 8 bases in the middle. DNA of the CDR3: TGTGCCAGCAGTTTACCGTGGGGTGGAAACACCATATATTTT. Translating gives CASSLPWGGNTIYF. Full variable domain (missing parts from reference TRBV28 and TRBJ1-3): DVKVTQSSRYLVKRTGEKVFLECVQDMDHENMFWYRQDPGLGLRLIYFSYDVKMKEKGDIPEGYSVSREKKERFSLILESASTNQTSMYLCASSLPWGGNTIYFGEGSWLTVV.

Relative to its sample, this clone is medium-sized. The chain has TRBV30 and TRBJ1-5; unclear D gene. Germline-derived CDR1 and CDR2 are GTSNPN and SVGIG (reference sequence). Trimming pared 3 bases from V and 0 bases from J, leaving 6 bases between. The CDR3 extends over 13 amino acids. The CDR3 loop reads CAWSDDSNQPQHF. The CDR3 DNA follows: TGTGCCTGGAGCGACGATAGCAATCAGCCCCAGCATTTT.

The rearrangement links TRBV29-1 to TRBJ1-2; no reliable D call. The germline V gene encodes CDR1 SQVTM and CDR2 ANQGSEA. Trimming left V 6 bases short and J 6 bases short, with 8 bases between. CDR3 size: 10 residues. This CDR3 is CSVWGDGYTF. The CDR3 bases are TGCAGCGTGTGGGGAGATGGCTACACCTTC.

This chain links TRBV5-6 with TRBJ2-5; D uncertain. The CDR3 is 13 residues long. Germline V gene sequence: CDR1 SGHDT, CDR2 YYEEEE. The germline V and J ends were trimmed by 0 bases and 5 bases, with 8 bases remaining between them. Here the CDR3 DNA reads TGTGCCAGCAGCTTGGCCCCGTGGGAGACCCAGTACTTC. This gives the protein CASSLAPWETQYF. Full variable domain (remainder filled in from reference TRBV5-6 and TRBJ2-5): DAGVTQSPTHLIKTRGQQVTLRCSPKSGHDTVSWYQQALGQGPQFIFQYYEEEERQRGNFPDRFSGHQFPNYSSELNVNALLLGDSALYLCASSLAPWETQYFGPGTRLLVL.

In its sample, this clone was seen a few times. The V gene is TRBV9, the J gene TRBJ2-7, with a possible D match to TRBD1 (6 bases). Germline CDR1 and CDR2: SGDLS and YYNGEE. The germline V and J ends were trimmed by 4 bases and 9 bases, with 14 bases remaining between them. CDR3 size: 12 residues. Here the CDR3 reads CASSTPGQRQYF. CDR3 bases: TGTGCCAGCAGCACGCCGGGACAAAGGCAGTACTTC.

J is TRBJ2-5 and V is TRBV18; 8 bases align to TRBD2. Trimming took 3 bases from V and 2 from J; bases not matched to a gene: 8. Looked up from germline, CDR1 is KGHSH and CDR2 is LQKENI. This CDR3 contains 16 residues. The CDR3 DNA reads as TGTGCCAGCTCACCGCAACTAACTAGCGGACAAGAGACCCAGTACTTC. Its translation is CASSPQLTSGQETQYF. The complete variable domain, with remaining parts taken from reference TRBV18 and TRBJ2-5, reads NAGVMQNPRHLVRRRGQEARLRCSPMKGHSHVYWYRQLPEEGLKFMVYLQKENIIDESGMPKERFSAEFPKEGPSILRIQQVVRGDSAAYFCASSPQLTSGQETQYFGPGTRLLVL.

This clone came up a few times. The J gene is TRBJ2-3, the V gene TRBV28; 7 nucleotides match TRBD2. V trimming: 2 bases; J trimming: 4 bases; junction bases outside the gene matches: 9. Germline-derived CDR1 and CDR2 are MDHEN and SYDVKM. The CDR3 runs 16 residues. In nucleotides, the CDR3 is TGTGCCAGCAGTTTAGGGTTGCGGGAGAAACCAGATACGCAGTATTTT. Protein sequence: CASSLGLREKPDTQYF. The full variable domain, completed using reference TRBV28 and TRBJ2-3, is DVKVTQSSRYLVKRTGEKVFLECVQDMDHENMFWYRQDPGLGLRLIYFSYDVKMKEKGDIPEGYSVSREKKERFSLILESASTNQTSMYLCASSLGLREKPDTQYFGPGTRLTVL.

This chain joins TRBV10-3 and TRBJ2-1, with 10 bases identical to TRBD2. Trimming removed 5 bases from V and 6 bases from J; junction bases left unmatched: 7. CDR3 length equals 15 residues. CDR1 is ENHRY and CDR2 is SYGVKD in the germline V gene. DNA for the CDR3: TGTGCCATCAGTTCGTCTAGCGGGGGTCCCAATGAGCAGTTCTTC. Protein sequence: CAISSSSGGPNEQFF.

The rearrangement links TRBV7-2 to TRBJ1-1; possible D gene TRBD1, 6 bases. Trimming cost V 2 bases and J 1 base, with 20 bases left between them. Germline V CDR1 and CDR2: SGHTA, FQGNSA. This CDR3 has 18 amino acids. CDR3 region: CASSLKPGPGARNTEAFF. The CDR3 nucleotides read TGTGCCAGCAGCTTAAAACCGGGGCCAGGGGCCAGGAACACTGAAGCTTTCTTT.

CDR3 residues: CASSLAHTGELFF. The CDR3 bases are TGTGCCAGCAGCTTGGCCCACACCGGGGAGCTGTTTTTT. The genes are TRBV5-5 and TRBJ2-2, with D uncertain. V lost 0 bases to trimming and J lost 3 bases, with 3 bases between them. This CDR3 is 13 amino acids long. CDR1 SGHKS and CDR2 YYEKEE come from the germline V gene (reference sequence).

The V call is TRBV6-6, the J call TRBJ1-5; 8 bases line up with TRBD1. CDR1 MNHNY and CDR2 SVGAGI come from the germline V gene (reference sequence). CDR3 length: 15 residues. The V segment lost 6 bases and the J segment 6 bases; nucleotides outside the gene matches: 10. The CDR3 DNA reads TGTGCCAGCAGGTCTTCAGGGGGCGCGGGTCAGCCCCAGCATTTT. Encoded protein: CASRSSGGAGQPQHF.